This note documents a single TCR beta chain sequence. This sample stems from a study of blood T cell repertoires in COVID-19. V shed 6 bases and J shed 0 bases, with 12 bases lying between them. The CDR3 is made up of 15 amino acids. Germline V gene data show CDR1 as MDHEN and CDR2 as SYDVKM. Here immunoSEQ multiplex PCR was the method, and the copy in TCRdb shows in-frame clones only, minus some. This sample has around 100,000 clones, with roughly four fifths found just once. This clonotype was obtained from an older man with acute or convalescent COVID-19. Sequenced sample: peripheral blood. The chain carries TRBV28 and TRBJ1-5; possibly TRBD1 for D (5 bases). CDR3 in DNA: TGTGCCAGCAGCTGGGGGGGGACTAGCAATCAGCCCCAGCATTTT. Amino acid sequence: CASSWGGTSNQPQHF.